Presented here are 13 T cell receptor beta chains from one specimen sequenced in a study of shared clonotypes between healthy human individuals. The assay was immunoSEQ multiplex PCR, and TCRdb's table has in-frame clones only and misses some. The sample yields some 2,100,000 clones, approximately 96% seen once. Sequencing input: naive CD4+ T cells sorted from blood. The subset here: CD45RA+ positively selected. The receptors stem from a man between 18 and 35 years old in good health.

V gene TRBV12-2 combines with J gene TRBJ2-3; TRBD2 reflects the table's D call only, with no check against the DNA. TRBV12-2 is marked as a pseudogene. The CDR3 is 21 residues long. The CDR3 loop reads CASRLVAYWASGRGTGDTQYF. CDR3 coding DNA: TGTGCAAGTCGCTTAGTGGCTTATTGGGCTAGCGGGAGGGGTACAGGGGATACGCAGTATTTT.

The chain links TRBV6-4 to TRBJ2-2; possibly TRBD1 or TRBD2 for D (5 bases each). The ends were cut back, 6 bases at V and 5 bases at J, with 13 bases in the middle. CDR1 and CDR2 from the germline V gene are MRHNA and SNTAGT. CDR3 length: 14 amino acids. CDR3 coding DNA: TGTGCCAGCAGCGGGACCGGAGGTACCGGGGAGCTGTTTTTT. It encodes CASSGTGGTGELFF.

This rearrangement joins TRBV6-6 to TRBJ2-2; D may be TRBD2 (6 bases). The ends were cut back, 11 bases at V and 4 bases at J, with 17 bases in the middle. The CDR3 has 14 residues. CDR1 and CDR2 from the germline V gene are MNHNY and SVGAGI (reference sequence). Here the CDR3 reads CAGRREASTGELFF. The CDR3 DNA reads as TGTGCCGGACGCAGGGAGGCAAGCACCGGGGAGCTGTTTTTT.

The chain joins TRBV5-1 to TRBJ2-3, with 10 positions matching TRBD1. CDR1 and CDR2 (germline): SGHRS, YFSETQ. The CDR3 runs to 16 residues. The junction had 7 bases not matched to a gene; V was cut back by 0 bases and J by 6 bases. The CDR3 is CASSLGPGQGRDTQYF. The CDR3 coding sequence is TGCGCCAGCAGCTTGGGACCGGGACAGGGGCGGGATACGCAGTATTTT.

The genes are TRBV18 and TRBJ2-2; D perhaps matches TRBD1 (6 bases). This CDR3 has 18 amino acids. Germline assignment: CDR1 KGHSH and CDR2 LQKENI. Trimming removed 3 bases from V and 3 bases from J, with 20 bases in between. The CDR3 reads CASSPPGQFHLDTGELFF. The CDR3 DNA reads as TGTGCCAGCTCACCCCCCGGACAGTTTCATTTGGACACCGGGGAGCTGTTTTTT.

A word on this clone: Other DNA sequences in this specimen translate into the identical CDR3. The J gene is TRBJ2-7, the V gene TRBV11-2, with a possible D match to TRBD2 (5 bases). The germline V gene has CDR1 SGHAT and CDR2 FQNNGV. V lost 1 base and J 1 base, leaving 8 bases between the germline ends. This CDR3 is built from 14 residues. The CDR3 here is CASSLAPGSYEQYF. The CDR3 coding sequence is TGTGCCAGCAGCTTAGCCCCGGGGTCCTACGAGCAGTACTTC. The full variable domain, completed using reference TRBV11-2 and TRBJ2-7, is EAGVAQSPRYKIIEKRQSVAFWCNPISGHATLYWYQQILGQGPKLLIQFQNNGVVDDSQLPKDRFSAERLKGVDSTLKIQPAKLEDSAVYLCASSLAPGSYEQYFGPGTRLTVT.

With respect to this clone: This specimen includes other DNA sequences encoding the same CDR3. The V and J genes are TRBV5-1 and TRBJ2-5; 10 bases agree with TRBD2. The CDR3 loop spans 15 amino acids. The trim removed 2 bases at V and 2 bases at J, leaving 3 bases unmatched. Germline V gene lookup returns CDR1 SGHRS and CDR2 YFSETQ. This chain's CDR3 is CASSLPSGSQETQYF. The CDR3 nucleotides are TGCGCCAGCAGCTTACCTAGCGGGAGTCAAGAGACCCAGTACTTC.

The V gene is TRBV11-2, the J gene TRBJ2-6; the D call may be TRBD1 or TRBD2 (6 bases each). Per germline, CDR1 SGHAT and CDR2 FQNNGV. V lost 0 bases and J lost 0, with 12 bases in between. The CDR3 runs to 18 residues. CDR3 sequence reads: CASSLEGGLSSGANVLTF. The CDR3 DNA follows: TGTGCCAGCAGCTTAGAGGGGGGCTTAAGCTCTGGGGCCAACGTCCTGACTTTC.

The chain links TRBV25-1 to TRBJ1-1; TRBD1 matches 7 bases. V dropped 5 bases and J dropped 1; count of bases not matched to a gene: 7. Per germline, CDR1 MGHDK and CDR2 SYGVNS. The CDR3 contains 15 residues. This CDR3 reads CASSKGAQGNTEAFF. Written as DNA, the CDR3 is TGTGCCAGCAGTAAGGGGGCCCAGGGGAACACTGAAGCTTTCTTT.

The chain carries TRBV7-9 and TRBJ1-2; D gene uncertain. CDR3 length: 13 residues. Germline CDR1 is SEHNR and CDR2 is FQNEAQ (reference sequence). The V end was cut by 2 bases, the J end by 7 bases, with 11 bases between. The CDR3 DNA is TGTGCCAGCAGCTTATATGAGGATGGTGGCTACACCTTC. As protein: CASSLYEDGGYTF.

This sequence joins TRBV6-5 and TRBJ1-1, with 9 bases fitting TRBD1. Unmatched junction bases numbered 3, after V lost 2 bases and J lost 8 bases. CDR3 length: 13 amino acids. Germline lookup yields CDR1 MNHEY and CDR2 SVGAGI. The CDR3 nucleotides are TGTGCCAGCAGTTACGAGGACAGGGGAGAAGCTTTCTTT. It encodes CASSYEDRGEAFF.

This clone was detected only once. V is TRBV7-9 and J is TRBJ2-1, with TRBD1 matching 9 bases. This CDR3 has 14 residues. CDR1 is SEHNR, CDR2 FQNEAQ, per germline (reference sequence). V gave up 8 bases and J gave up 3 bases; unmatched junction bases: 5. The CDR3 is CASLGQGNYNEQFF. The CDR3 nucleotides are TGTGCCAGCCTCGGACAGGGGAACTACAATGAGCAGTTCTTC.

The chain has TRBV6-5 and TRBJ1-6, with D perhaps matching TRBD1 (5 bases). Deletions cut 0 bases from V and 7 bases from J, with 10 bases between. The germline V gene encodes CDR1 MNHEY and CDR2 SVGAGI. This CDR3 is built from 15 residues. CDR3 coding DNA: TGTGCCAGCAGTTACTCGAACTCAGGGAATTCACCCCTCCACTTT. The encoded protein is CASSYSNSGNSPLHF.